What follows are 4 T cell receptor beta chains derived from one specimen sequenced in a study of blood T cells in healthy people across ages. Together with a sample-barcoded 5' primer, a J-beta primer mix was included in a second PCR lasting about 6 to 11 cycles. TCRdb reprocessed the 5' RACE reads via MiXCR and lists one record per CDR3 protein. The sample comprises about 1.7 million distinct CDR3 sequences, 28% of which are singletons, and approximately 7.7% rests with the top ten. The sample was blood. The origin of the receptors is a woman between 25 and 40 years old in good health.

This clonotype was counted only a few times. CDR3 nucleotide sequence: TGTGCCAGCCGAAACCGGACTAGGCGCAATGAGCAGTTCTTC. Amino acid sequence: CASRNRTRRNEQFF. V is TRBV7-2 and J is TRBJ2-1; TRBD2 matches 7 bases. Unmatched junction bases numbered 10, after V lost 8 bases and J lost 6 bases. The germline V gene encodes CDR1 SGHTA and CDR2 FQGNSA. The CDR3 is made up of 14 amino acids.

The CDR3 is CASSRGSGTGRTDTQYF. CDR3 bases: TGTGCCAGCAGTCGCGGTAGCGGGACAGGGAGGACAGATACGCAGTATTTT. V is TRBV2 and J is TRBJ2-3, with D possibly matching TRBD1 (9 bases). V shed 5 bases and J shed 3 bases, with 21 bases lying between them. The CDR3 loop spans 17 amino acids. Per germline, CDR1 SNHLY and CDR2 FYNNEI.

This clonotype has more than one count but fewer than ten. The V call is TRBV5-1, the J call TRBJ2-7; TRBD2 matches 8 bases. Trimming took 5 bases from V and 5 from J; bases not matched to a gene: 9. Germline V gives CDR1 SGHRS, CDR2 YFSETQ. This CDR3 is 14 amino acids long. This CDR3 reads CASRAAGGPHEQYF. The CDR3, as DNA: TGCGCCAGCAGGGCGGCGGGGGGACCACACGAGCAGTACTTC. Full variable domain (missing parts from reference TRBV5-1 and TRBJ2-7): KAGVTQTPRYLIKTRGQQVTLSCSPISGHRSVSWYQQTPGQGLQFLFEYFSETQRNKGNFPGRFSGRQFSNSRSEMNVSTLELGDSALYLCASRAAGGPHEQYFGPGTRLTVT.

This chain uses TRBV28 with TRBJ1-5; the D gene is possibly TRBD1 (5 bases). V lost 6 bases to trimming and J lost 2 bases, with 23 bases between them. This CDR3 has 18 residues. The V gene's germline CDR1 is MDHEN and CDR2 SYDVKM. The CDR3 region is CASRKIKDSSGRNQPQHF. The CDR3 DNA is TGTGCCAGCAGGAAGATAAAAGACAGTTCAGGGCGCAATCAGCCCCAGCATTTT.